The 16 T cell receptor beta chains below all came from one sample that was sequenced in a study of a mutant IDH1 vaccine in newly diagnosed glioma (dated by TCRdb to 2020 to 2022). Explained via the paper, the time point label denotes: week 47, end of study. Every vaccine dose consisted of 300 ug of a 20-mer mutant IDH1 peptide in Montanide, administered subcutaneously together with topical imiquimod. The library relied on the immunoSEQ multiplex PCR assay. The table comes from immuneACCESS by way of TCRdb, which keeps in-frame sequences with V and J called. Part of the clones is missing from these tables; in studies checked, under half for an unresolved V gene and the rest for unknown reasons. For this sample the table gives 77,000 or so clones, of which 80% to 90% were detected only once. The ten largest clones add up to 5% to 6.5% of the sample. The antigens these receptors bind are not known.

This specimen was PBMCs, taken from a glioma patient whose treatment included an IDH1 peptide vaccine. The origin of the receptors is a man between 40 and 49 years old with glioma.

The J gene is TRBJ1-2, the V gene TRBV4-1; the D is unclear. V lost 4 bases to trimming and J lost 0 bases, with 12 bases between them. Germline V gene data show CDR1 as MGHRA and CDR2 as YSYEKL. The CDR3 consists of 15 residues. CDR3 sequence reads: CASSPREASNYGYTF. In DNA, the CDR3 is TGCGCCAGCAGCCCCCGGGAAGCCTCTAACTATGGCTACACCTTC.

The chain is built from TRBV6-4 and TRBJ2-3; D may be TRBD2 (6 bases). Germline V lookup: CDR1 MRHNA, CDR2 SNTAGT. This CDR3 has 16 residues. Trimming took 5 bases from V and 2 from J, leaving 17 bases between them. CDR3 amino acids: CASSQSGSTNTDTQYF. In nucleotides, the CDR3 is TGTGCCAGCAGTCAAAGCGGGTCCACGAACACAGATACGCAGTATTTT.

This rearrangement joins TRBV12-5 to TRBJ2-3; D uncertain. The germline V gene encodes CDR1 LGHNT and CDR2 FRNRAP. V was clipped by 0 bases and J by 3 bases, with 13 bases between them. The CDR3 has 16 amino acids. The CDR3 DNA reads TGTGCTAGTGGTTTGGTACGGGCAGGCGAAACAGATACGCAGTATTTT. It codes for CASGLVRAGETDTQYF.

The chain couples TRBV13 to TRBJ2-7, with TRBD2 as a possible D gene (5 bases). The ends were cut back, 5 bases at V and 5 bases at J, with 13 bases in the middle. Germline CDR1 is PRHDT and CDR2 is FYEKMQ (reference sequence). The CDR3 runs to 13 residues. The CDR3 is CASSDVLRDEQYF. CDR3 DNA: TGTGCCAGCAGCGACGTCCTGAGGGACGAGCAGTACTTC.

The rearrangement joins TRBV7-9 to TRBJ2-4; tentative D call: TRBD1 (6 bases). The CDR3 is made up of 17 amino acids. V was cut by 3 bases and J by 6 bases, with 21 bases left in between. CDR1 and CDR2 (germline): SEHNR, FQNEAQ (reference sequence). The CDR3 spells CASSFRPPGGRANIQYF. CDR3 coding DNA: TGTGCCAGCAGCTTCAGGCCCCCTGGGGGCAGGGCAAACATTCAGTACTTC.

The gene calls are TRBV7-9 and TRBJ1-5, with 8 bases that match TRBD1. The CDR3 loop spans 15 amino acids. The V gene end was trimmed by 5 bases and the J gene end by 2 bases; junction bases not matched to a gene: 5. The germline V gene has CDR1 SEHNR and CDR2 FQNEAQ (reference sequence). CDR3 residues: CASSPTGVGNQPQHF. The CDR3 bases are TGTGCCAGCAGCCCGACAGGGGTTGGCAATCAGCCCCAGCATTTT. Full variable domain (outside the CDR3, taken from reference TRBV7-9 and TRBJ1-5): DTGVSQNPRHKITKRGQNVTFRCDPISEHNRLYWYRQTLGQGPEFLTYFQNEAQLEKSRLLSDRFSAERPKGSFSTLEIQRTEQGDSAMYLCASSPTGVGNQPQHFGDGTRLSIL.

The count of this clone is one. V is TRBV7-2 and J is TRBJ2-1, with D unresolved. CDR3 size: 15 residues. The V gene lost 5 bases and the J gene lost 7 bases, with 18 bases spanning the gap. Germline-derived CDR1 and CDR2 are SGHTA and FQGNSA. DNA for the CDR3: TGTGCCAGCAGCCTATCCGAAAACCCCATTAATGAGCAGTTCTTC. Its protein is CASSLSENPINEQFF.

This clone was seen a single time. The chain recombines TRBV6-4 with TRBJ1-4; D not resolved. The length of the CDR3 is 10 residues. Germline V gives CDR1 MRHNA, CDR2 SNTAGT. V was clipped by 10 bases and J by 15 bases, with 15 bases between them. Here the CDR3 reads CATQTGMLFF. The DNA of the CDR3 is TGTGCCACCCAGACGGGGATGTTGTTTTTT.

This chain's CDR3 is CASSSQPGLQNEQFF. The CDR3 region has the DNA TGTGCCAGCAGCTCCCAGCCGGGACTACAGAATGAGCAGTTCTTC. The chain recombines TRBV7-2 with TRBJ2-1; 7 nucleotides align to TRBD2. This CDR3 region has 15 residues. The junction had 10 bases not matched to a gene; V was cut back by 4 bases and J by 7 bases. Germline CDR1 reads SGHTA; CDR2 reads FQGNSA.

The chain recombines TRBV7-6 with TRBJ1-5, with 8 bases lining up with TRBD1. V trimming: 5 bases; J trimming: 7 bases; junction bases outside the gene matches: 13. CDR3 length: 16 amino acids. The germline V gene has CDR1 SGHVS and CDR2 FNYEAQ. The CDR3 DNA is TGTGCCAGCAGCCTATTGGACAGGGTGTGGAGGCAGCCCCAGCATTTT. Translated, it gives CASSLLDRVWRQPQHF.

J is TRBJ2-1 and V is TRBV9; 9 bases line up with TRBD2. The CDR3 has 15 amino acids. Trimming removed 0 bases from V and 6 bases from J; junction bases left unmatched: 4. Germline V gene data show CDR1 as SGDLS and CDR2 as YYNGEE. CDR3 sequence: CASSVASSGSNEQFF. The CDR3 region has the DNA TGTGCCAGCAGCGTAGCTAGTAGCGGGAGCAATGAGCAGTTCTTC.

V and J are TRBV28 and TRBJ2-1; 9 bases fit TRBD1. Germline V lookup: CDR1 MDHEN, CDR2 SYDVKM. With 6 bases clipped from V and 7 bases from J, the junction kept 13 bases outside the gene matches. This CDR3 has 16 residues. CDR3 region: CASSSVRDRVRNEQFF. The CDR3 DNA is TGTGCCAGCAGCTCCGTTAGGGACAGGGTGAGGAATGAGCAGTTCTTC. Full variable domain (missing parts from reference TRBV28 and TRBJ2-1): DVKVTQSSRYLVKRTGEKVFLECVQDMDHENMFWYRQDPGLGLRLIYFSYDVKMKEKGDIPEGYSVSREKKERFSLILESASTNQTSMYLCASSSVRDRVRNEQFFGPGTRLTVL.

V is TRBV2 and J is TRBJ2-7; 9 bases map to TRBD1. V was pared by 5 bases and J by 2 bases, with 7 bases of the junction left unmatched. This CDR3 spans 15 amino acids. Germline V gene lookup returns CDR1 SNHLY and CDR2 FYNNEI. The CDR3 coding sequence is TGTGCCAGCAGTTCGGGACAGGGTGTGGCCTACGAGCAGTACTTC. Its protein is CASSSGQGVAYEQYF.

V usage is TRBV28 and J usage is TRBJ1-1; tentative D call: TRBD1 (6 bases). V shed 3 bases and J shed 3 bases, with 11 bases lying between them. This CDR3 comprises 14 residues. Germline V gene sequence: CDR1 MDHEN, CDR2 SYDVKM. Written as DNA, the CDR3 is TGTGCCAGCAGTTTGGGGGGCTTGGACACTGAAGCTTTCTTT. This encodes CASSLGGLDTEAFF.

This clone showed up just a few times. CDR3 sequence: CASSPTTGNSNQPQHF. The CDR3 bases are TGTGCCAGCTCACCGACGACAGGCAATAGCAATCAGCCCCAGCATTTT. V and J are TRBV18 and TRBJ1-5; possible D gene TRBD1, 6 bases. The CDR3 runs to 16 residues. The germline V gene encodes CDR1 KGHSH and CDR2 LQKENI. V lost 3 bases to trimming and J lost 0 bases, with 12 bases between them.

The V gene is TRBV6-5, the J gene TRBJ1-2; the D gene is possibly TRBD1 (6 bases). The CDR3 has 13 residues. The V gene's germline CDR1 is MNHEY and CDR2 SVGAGI. Trimming shortened V by 7 bases and J by 1 base, and 10 bases separated the two germline ends. The CDR3 sequence is CASTGQLNYGYTF. The CDR3 DNA reads as TGTGCCAGCACCGGACAGCTTAACTATGGCTACACCTTC.